The entry below describes one TCR beta chain. Its antigen is not identified. This CDR3 spans 15 amino acids. V was pared by 7 bases and J by 1 base, with 16 bases between. Germline lookup yields CDR1 SGHAT and CDR2 FQNNGV. These data are taken from a study of Tregs in tolerant kidney transplant recipients. General observations from the study: Expanding Tregs on activated donor B cells appeared to best identify donor-specific TCRbeta clones. Validation in larger populations is needed because few patients were studied. Biological reproducibility was not directly addressed in this study.

Unstimulated regulatory T cells (CD4+CD25+CD127-), CD4+CD25- non-regulatory cells, CD4 and CD8 cells were FACS-sorted from thawed PBMCs. The protocol was immunoSEQ multiplex PCR, while the TCRdb copy is restricted to in-frame clones and leaves out a portion. The sample has 85,000 to 90,000 clones, more than 80% seen once; the top ten hold approximately 4.8%. J is TRBJ1-1 and V is TRBV11-2, with D unclear. This sequence originates from a human donor in good health. Sequences were obtained from CD8+ T cells from blood. The CDR3 reads CASNELPEGNTEAFF. DNA of the CDR3: TGTGCCAGCAACGAACTACCAGAAGGGAACACTGAAGCTTTCTTT.